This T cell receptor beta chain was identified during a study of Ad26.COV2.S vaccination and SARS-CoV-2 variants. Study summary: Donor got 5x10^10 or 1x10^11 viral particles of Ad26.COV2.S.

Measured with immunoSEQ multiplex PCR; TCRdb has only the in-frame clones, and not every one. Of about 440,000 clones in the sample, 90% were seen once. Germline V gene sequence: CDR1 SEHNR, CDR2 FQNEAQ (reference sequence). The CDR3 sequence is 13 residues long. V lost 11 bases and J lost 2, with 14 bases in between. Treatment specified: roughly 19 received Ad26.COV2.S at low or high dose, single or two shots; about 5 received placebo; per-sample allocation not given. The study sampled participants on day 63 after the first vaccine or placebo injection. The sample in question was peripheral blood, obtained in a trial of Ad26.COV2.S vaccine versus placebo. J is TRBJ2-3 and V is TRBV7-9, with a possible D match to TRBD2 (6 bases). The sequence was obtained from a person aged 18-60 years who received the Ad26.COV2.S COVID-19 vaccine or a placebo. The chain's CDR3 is CAHGGPHTDTQYF. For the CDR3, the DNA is TGTGCCCACGGGGGTCCCCACACAGATACGCAGTATTTT.